The sequence of this TCR beta chain was determined in a study of T cells in Graves' hyperthyroidism and ophthalmopathy. TCR beta CDR3 region amplification was performed from RNA transcripts. The study used the HTBI primer set for a first-round RT-PCR of the TCR CDR3. TCRdb passed the multiplex PCR reads through MiXCR, listing each CDR3 protein once. The sample shows about 420,000 distinct CDR3 sequences, approximately 14% of them seen only once. From germline, CDR1 is LGHDT and CDR2 YNNKEL (reference sequence). The CDR3 extends over 18 amino acids. Trimming removed 3 bases from V and 3 bases from J; junction bases left unmatched: 7. This clonotype was recorded at least ten times. What it binds is unknown. Findings and caveats of the study: Blood also carried most thyroid clonotypes expanded above 0.001.

Subjects aged 18 to 65 presented with newly diagnosed hyperthyroidism of less than 2 months' duration. Pregnant or lactating patients were excluded, as were those with uncontrolled infection or other autoimmune disease. Fresh 10 ml peripheral blood yielded PBMCs. The chain is built from TRBV3-1 and TRBJ2-5; 16 bases line up with TRBD2. This clonotype originated in a woman under 30 with Graves' hyperthyroidism. The specimen sequenced was blood. CDR3 sequence reads: CASSQGLAGGLTEETQYF. As DNA, the CDR3 is TGTGCCAGCAGCCAGGGACTAGCGGGAGGGCTAACGGAAGAGACCCAGTACTTC.